The present entry profiles one TCR beta chain with its context. What it recognizes is unknown. Every donor had blood drawn once into heparin, roughly 120 mL on average. These data originate in a study of beta chain features in type 1 diabetes. Overall study results and limits: PCR might show a preference for shorter templates, equally across patients and controls. TCRB CDR3s were moderately but significantly shorter in Type 1 diabetes patients in all four CD4+ subsets.

CDR3 length: 14 amino acids. V trimming: 8 bases; J trimming: 0 bases; junction bases outside the gene matches: 6. Germline assignment: CDR1 LGHNA and CDR2 YNFKEQ. TCRB transcripts that were expressed got sequenced, as all of the isolated RNA had been reverse transcribed. An average near 3.57 million reads came from naive, central memory and regulatory T cell samples. Clones were read by immunoSEQ multiplex PCR, and TCRdb kept only the in-frame ones, dropping some. The data contain some 330,000 clones, over 9.5% of them singletons. The sequence came from a woman aged 18-29 years with type 1 diabetes. V gene TRBV4-2 combines with J gene TRBJ2-7; 8 bases are a match to TRBD2. The sequencing sample was made of naive CD4+ T cells from blood. Written as DNA, the CDR3 is TGTGCCAGCTCATCGGGAGGGAACTCCTACGAGCAGTACTTC. Protein: CASSSGGNSYEQYF.